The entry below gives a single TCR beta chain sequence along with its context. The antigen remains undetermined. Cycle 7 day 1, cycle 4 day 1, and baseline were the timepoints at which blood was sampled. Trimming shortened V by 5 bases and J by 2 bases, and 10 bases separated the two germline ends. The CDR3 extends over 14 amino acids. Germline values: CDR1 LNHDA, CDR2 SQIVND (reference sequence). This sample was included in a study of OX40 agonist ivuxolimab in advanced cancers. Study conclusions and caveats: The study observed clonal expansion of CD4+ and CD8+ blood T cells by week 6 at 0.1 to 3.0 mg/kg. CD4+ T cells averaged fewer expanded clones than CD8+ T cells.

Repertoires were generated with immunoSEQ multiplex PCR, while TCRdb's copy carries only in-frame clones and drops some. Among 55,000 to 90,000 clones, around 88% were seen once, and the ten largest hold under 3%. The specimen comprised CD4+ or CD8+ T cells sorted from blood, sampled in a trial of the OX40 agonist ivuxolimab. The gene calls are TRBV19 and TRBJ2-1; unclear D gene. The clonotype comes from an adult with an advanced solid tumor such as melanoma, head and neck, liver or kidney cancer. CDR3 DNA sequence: TGTGCCAGTAGTGCTCATGAAACCTACAATGAGCAGTTCTTC. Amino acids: CASSAHETYNEQFF.